This passage covers 30 T cell receptor beta chains from one sample sequenced in a study of monozygotic twins with inflammatory bowel disease. TCRdb reprocessed the 5' RACE reads and stores each CDR3 protein as one record, lacking DNA. The repertoire shows about 99,000 distinct CDR3 sequences; the top ten hold under 2.5%. Sequencing was done on a sample of blood. These receptors came from a human donor with ulcerative colitis or Crohn's disease, or a healthy co-twin of an affected twin (not recorded which).

The chain employs TRBV12-3 or TRBV12-4 and TRBJ2-4. CDR3 size: 15 residues. The CDR3 loop is CASSLAGLAKNIQYF.

The chain combines TRBV19 with TRBJ2-5; TCRdb indicates TRBD1, and absent DNA this call remains unverified. The CDR3 is 16 amino acids. The V gene's germline CDR1 is LNHDA and CDR2 SQIVND (reference sequence). The CDR3 reads CASGKGQGRQQETQYF.

This chain connects TRBV27 to TRBJ2-2; TCRdb reports TRBD2, a call that lacks DNA to check it against. The CDR3 sequence is 14 residues long. The V gene's germline CDR1 is MNHEY and CDR2 SMNVEV (reference sequence). CDR3 loop: CASGLGLLAGELFF.

V is TRBV5-4 and J is TRBJ2-1; no DNA is available, so the TRBD2 call from TCRdb remains unchecked. The CDR3 totals 17 residues. Germline V lookup: CDR1 SGHNT, CDR2 YYREEE (reference sequence). Here the CDR3 reads CASSFPGGADLYNEQFF.

The V call is TRBV20-1, the J call TRBJ2-6; TCRdb gives TRBD2 as the D gene, but with no DNA this cannot be confirmed. Germline V gives CDR1 DFQATT, CDR2 SNEGSKA (reference sequence). The CDR3 contains 16 residues. The CDR3 is CSANLVGPSGANVLTF.

The chain carries TRBV20-1 and TRBJ2-7. CDR1 is DFQATT and CDR2 is SNEGSKA in the germline V gene (reference sequence). This CDR3 has 12 residues. The CDR3: CSARDLFYEQYF.

The V call is TRBV29-1, the J call TRBJ1-5; with no DNA, the TCRdb D assignment of TRBD1 cannot be verified. The CDR3 extends over 17 amino acids. Germline CDR1 SQVTM, CDR2 ANQGSEA. This CDR3 is CSVEGSALARVTQPQHF.

This rearrangement joins TRBV29-1 to TRBJ2-3; lacking DNA, the TRBD2 call made by TCRdb goes unchecked. Germline loops: CDR1 SQVTM, CDR2 ANQGSEA. The CDR3 extends over 14 amino acids. CDR3 sequence: CSVEDGGGGDTQYF.

The chain couples TRBV7-8 to TRBJ2-1; the TCRdb D gene call, TRBD1, has no DNA to confirm it. Per germline, CDR1 SGHVS and CDR2 FQNEAQ. The CDR3 contains 13 residues. This chain's CDR3 is CASSLVYEGWWFF.

V gene TRBV20-1 combines with J gene TRBJ2-7; the TCRdb call, TRBD1, lacks DNA for checking. The CDR3 runs 12 residues. The germline gives CDR1 DFQATT, CDR2 SNEGSKA (reference sequence). The CDR3 is CSAGGQGDEQYF.

The chain recombines TRBV12-3 or TRBV12-4 with TRBJ1-2. This CDR3 comprises 13 residues. CDR3 protein: CASSHDLRYGYTF.

The genes are TRBV4-3 and TRBJ2-3. Germline CDR1 LGHNA, CDR2 YSLEER. The CDR3 spans 15 residues. CDR3 sequence reads: CASSQQGGGSDTQYF.

The rearrangement joins TRBV12-3 or TRBV12-4 to TRBJ2-1; there is no DNA to check the TCRdb D call of TRBD1. There are 11 residues in the CDR3. This CDR3 reads CASRGGAQQFF.

The chain employs TRBV3-1 and TRBJ2-2; TCRdb calls TRBD2, which cannot be checked without DNA. Germline lookup yields CDR1 LGHDT and CDR2 YNNKEL (reference sequence). The CDR3 runs 14 residues. This chain's CDR3 is CASSRGGHTGELFF.

The rearrangement joins TRBV15 to TRBJ2-3; no DNA is available, so the TRBD1 call from TCRdb remains unchecked. CDR3 length equals 14 residues. CDR1 LNHNV and CDR2 YYDKDF come from the germline V gene (reference sequence). The CDR3 here is CATSRGQATDTQYF.

This chain joins TRBV20-1 and TRBJ2-7. This CDR3 has 12 residues. Per the germline V gene, CDR1 is DFQATT and CDR2 is SNEGSKA (reference sequence). The chain's CDR3 is CSASTNSYEQYF.

The gene calls are TRBV30 and TRBJ2-1; TCRdb lists TRBD1, though no DNA is available to test this call. Per germline, CDR1 GTSNPN and CDR2 SVGIG (reference sequence). This CDR3 has 14 residues. The CDR3 region is CAWTLGQGSYEQFF.

CDR3 in amino acids: CASSLRVSTTNSPLHF. The chain combines TRBV7-2 with TRBJ1-6; TCRdb picks TRBD1, but there is no DNA to check that call. This CDR3 has 16 residues. Looked up from germline, CDR1 is SGHTA and CDR2 is FQGNSA.

The rearrangement joins TRBV12-3 or TRBV12-4 to TRBJ2-5; TCRdb indicates TRBD1, and absent DNA this call remains unverified. This CDR3 is 15 amino acids long. CDR3 in amino acids: CASSITGTATETQYF.

The chain has TRBV3-1 and TRBJ2-3; TCRdb gives TRBD1 as the D gene, but with no DNA this cannot be confirmed. This CDR3 has 15 amino acids. The germline gives CDR1 LGHDT, CDR2 YNNKEL (reference sequence). The CDR3 spells CASSQGGAGVDTQYF.

The gene calls are TRBV5-8 and TRBJ2-2; the TRBD1 assignment by TCRdb is unverifiable without DNA. The CDR3 extends over 17 amino acids. The germline gives CDR1 SGHTS, CDR2 YDEGEE. This CDR3 reads CASSLVGQATNTGELFF.

The chain joins TRBV7-8 to TRBJ1-1. Germline values: CDR1 SGHVS, CDR2 FQNEAQ. The CDR3 runs 12 residues. The chain's CDR3 is CASKLMNTEAFF.

J is TRBJ2-5 and V is TRBV7-9; TCRdb picks TRBD2, but there is no DNA to check that call. The CDR3 runs 14 residues. The V gene's germline CDR1 is SEHNR and CDR2 FQNEAQ (reference sequence). CDR3 protein: CASSLRREIKTQYF.

The genes are TRBV19 and TRBJ1-1. Germline V gene lookup returns CDR1 LNHDA and CDR2 SQIVND (reference sequence). CDR3 length equals 15 residues. CDR3 amino acids: CASSNQGSQNTEAFF.

This chain joins TRBV3-1 and TRBJ2-2; as DNA is missing, the TRBD1 call by TCRdb cannot be tested. Looked up from germline, CDR1 is LGHDT and CDR2 is YNNKEL (reference sequence). This CDR3 is built from 15 residues. The CDR3: CASRIGQGATGELFF.

The chain recombines TRBV27 with TRBJ1-5. This CDR3 spans 13 amino acids. Per germline, CDR1 MNHEY and CDR2 SMNVEV (reference sequence). CDR3 loop: CASSSRSSQPQHF.

J is TRBJ2-1 and V is TRBV29-1. The CDR3 is 13 residues long. CDR1 and CDR2 (germline): SQVTM, ANQGSEA. This CDR3 reads CSVVTSSYDEQFF.

The chain links TRBV6-4 to TRBJ2-2; there is no DNA to check the TCRdb D call of TRBD2. CDR3 length equals 15 residues. Germline V lookup: CDR1 MRHNA, CDR2 SNTAGT. The CDR3 protein is CASSSGRADTGELFF.

The V call is TRBV27, the J call TRBJ2-2; TCRdb indicates TRBD1, and absent DNA this call remains unverified. The length of the CDR3 is 15 residues. In germline, CDR1 is MNHEY, CDR2 SMNVEV (reference sequence). CDR3 residues: CASTQYQGIPGELFF.

This chain joins TRBV7-2 and TRBJ2-5; checking the TCRdb D call of TRBD1 is not possible without DNA. Per germline, CDR1 SGHTA and CDR2 FQGNSA. The CDR3 is 15 amino acids. CDR3 amino acids: CASSPRRVGRETQYF.